These 20 T cell receptor beta chains were all obtained from the same sample, sequenced in a study of blood T cell repertoires in COVID-19 (dated by TCRdb to 2019 to 2021). Library preparation used the immunoSEQ multiplex PCR assay. In TCRdb, the immuneACCESS table is reduced to in-frame sequences with V and J assigned. These tables do not hold every clone; where another copy was compared, an unresolved V gene accounts for under half, and the others remain unexplained. The sample table records under 140,000 clones; about 80% of these occur just once. The biggest ten clones account for about a sixth of the sample. Sequenced sample: peripheral blood. These receptors all stem from a woman aged 80 or older with active or convalescent COVID-19.

The rearrangement uses TRBV4-3 and TRBJ2-3, with TRBD2 identical over 9 bases. Losses at the gene ends were 1 base for V and 6 bases for J; bases not matched to a gene: 8. The germline gives CDR1 LGHNA, CDR2 YSLEER. The CDR3 runs 16 residues. The DNA of the CDR3 is TGCGCCAGCAGCCAAGGATCGGGAGCGGGAGGTGATACGCAGTATTTT. It is translated as CASSQGSGAGGDTQYF.

The chain uses TRBV11-3 and TRBJ2-1; a possible D gene is TRBD2 (7 bases). The CDR3 covers 17 residues. Germline V gene data show CDR1 as SGHNT and CDR2 as YENEEA. V was cut by 1 base and J by 5 bases, with 18 bases left in between. CDR3 amino acids: CASSLGSGGRGDNEQFF. The CDR3 nucleotides read TGTGCCAGCAGCTTAGGTTCCGGGGGGCGAGGCGACAATGAGCAGTTCTTC.

The J gene is TRBJ2-1, the V gene TRBV30; 10 nucleotides line up with TRBD1. The trim removed 4 bases at V and 7 bases at J, leaving 10 bases unmatched. The CDR3 spans 15 residues. The V gene's germline CDR1 is GTSNPN and CDR2 SVGIG (reference sequence). CDR3 DNA sequence: TGTGCCTGGACCATCGCCGGGACAGGGGTTAATGAGCAGTTCTTC. It codes for CAWTIAGTGVNEQFF.

This chain uses TRBV5-1 with TRBJ2-1, with D possibly matching TRBD1 (7 bases). Trimming stripped 4 bases from V and 4 bases from J, with 12 bases between. Germline CDR1 and CDR2: SGHRS and YFSETQ. This CDR3 region has 14 residues. CDR3 amino acids: CASSGGGAYNEQFF. The CDR3 DNA is TGCGCCAGCAGCGGAGGGGGCGCGTACAATGAGCAGTTCTTC.

This chain uses TRBV4-2 with TRBJ1-4, with 11 bases identical to TRBD1. The CDR3 consists of 15 residues. CDR1 and CDR2 (germline): LGHNA, YNFKEQ. V gave up 1 base and J gave up 8 bases; unmatched junction bases: 3. The CDR3 spells CASSQVGQGDEKLFF. The DNA for the CDR3 is TGTGCCAGCAGCCAAGTGGGACAGGGGGACGAAAAACTGTTTTTT.

V is TRBV5-1 and J is TRBJ2-5, with 9 bases matching TRBD1. The ends lost 3 bases at V and 5 bases at J; junction bases unmatched: 2. The germline gives CDR1 SGHRS, CDR2 YFSETQ. The CDR3 is 13 residues long. This chain's CDR3 is CASSSGQGETQYF. The CDR3 region has the DNA TGCGCCAGCAGCTCAGGACAGGGGGAGACCCAGTACTTC. Supplemented by reference TRBV5-1 and TRBJ2-5, the full variable domain reads KAGVTQTPRYLIKTRGQQVTLSCSPISGHRSVSWYQQTPGQGLQFLFEYFSETQRNKGNFPGRFSGRQFSNSRSEMNVSTLELGDSALYLCASSSGQGETQYFGPGTRLLVL.

The rearrangement joins TRBV18 to TRBJ1-1; D possibly corresponds to TRBD1 (6 bases). V was trimmed by 2 bases and J by 4 bases, leaving 14 bases between them. This CDR3 is 15 amino acids long. Germline V gives CDR1 KGHSH, CDR2 LQKENI. The CDR3 coding sequence is TGTGCCAGCTCACCAACACAGGGTGGGGGCACTGAAGCTTTCTTT. It is translated as CASSPTQGGGTEAFF.

V is TRBV5-1 and J is TRBJ1-5; D is uncertain. Germline V CDR1 and CDR2: SGHRS, YFSETQ. Trimming removed 0 bases from V and 0 bases from J, with 13 bases in between. The CDR3 loop spans 17 amino acids. Written as DNA, the CDR3 is TGCGCCAGCAGCTTGGTACCGGGCGGGGATAGCAATCAGCCCCAGCATTTT. Translation gives CASSLVPGGDSNQPQHF.

The V call is TRBV27, the J call TRBJ2-1; 7 bases map to TRBD2. V dropped 6 bases and J dropped 5; count of bases not matched to a gene: 16. This CDR3 comprises 17 residues. The V gene's germline CDR1 is MNHEY and CDR2 SMNVEV (reference sequence). This CDR3 is CASSDRPSGTRHNEQFF. The CDR3 DNA follows: TGTGCCAGCAGCGACCGCCCGAGCGGGACCCGCCACAATGAGCAGTTCTTC.

Only one count was recorded for this clone. V usage is TRBV2 and J usage is TRBJ2-7, with 7 bases aligning to TRBD1. The V and J ends lost 6 bases and 0 bases, in that order; junction bases with no gene match: 8. CDR1 is SNHLY and CDR2 is FYNNEI in the germline V gene. This CDR3 spans 15 amino acids. The CDR3 DNA reads as TGTGCCAGCAGGGAACAGGGGCGAAACTCCTACGAGCAGTACTTC. Translated: CASREQGRNSYEQYF.

This chain joins TRBV6-5 and TRBJ2-1, with 9 bases lining up with TRBD1. Germline-derived CDR1 and CDR2 are MNHEY and SVGAGI. After removal of 6 bases from V and 3 bases from J, the junction contained 0 bases not matched to a gene. The CDR3 contains 13 residues. CDR3 bases: TGTGCCAGCAGGACAGGGGGCTACAATGAGCAGTTCTTC. It codes for CASRTGGYNEQFF.

This chain joins TRBV5-4 and TRBJ2-3, with 10 bases that match TRBD2. The CDR3 runs to 17 residues. V lost 1 base to trimming and J lost 7 bases; unmatched junction nucleotides: 12. Germline V gene lookup returns CDR1 SGHNT and CDR2 YYREEE (reference sequence). The CDR3 here is CASSLSGSGRAGNTQYF. Written as DNA, the CDR3 is TGTGCCAGCAGCTTGTCAGGAAGCGGGAGGGCCGGGAATACGCAGTATTTT.

The V and J genes are TRBV28 and TRBJ1-2; the match to TRBD1 covers 7 bases. Losses at the gene ends were 5 bases for V and 4 bases for J; bases not matched to a gene: 7. This CDR3 comprises 14 residues. Germline loops: CDR1 MDHEN, CDR2 SYDVKM. DNA for the CDR3: TGTGCCAGCAGTCCATCCGGACAGGTCTATGGCTACACCTTC. Translation gives CASSPSGQVYGYTF.

The genes are TRBV3-1 (or the pseudogene TRBV3-2) and TRBJ2-7; 7 bases are a match to TRBD1. The J segment lost 6 bases and the V segment lost 4 bases, leaving 18 bases of the junction unmatched. The CDR3 is made up of 17 amino acids. Germline CDR1 LGHDT, CDR2 YNNKEL (reference sequence). The CDR3, as DNA: TGTGCCAGCAGCCCAGCCCCCAGGGGGTCTCTCTCGGGCGAGCAGTACTTC. This translates into CASSPAPRGSLSGEQYF.

This chain uses TRBV21-1 with TRBJ1-1; the table gives TRBD1 as D, unverified against the DNA. TRBV21-1 is a listed pseudogene. This CDR3 comprises 15 residues. Written as DNA, the CDR3 is TGTGCCAGCAATCTCGAGTCCCGACAGGGTCGGGAAGCTTTCTTT. It translates to CASNLESRQGREAFF.

The table lists this clone with a count of one. V usage is TRBV7-9 and J usage is TRBJ1-1, with D possibly TRBD1 on 6 matching bases. This CDR3 is 13 amino acids long. The germline CDR1 and CDR2 sequences are SEHNR and FQNEAQ (reference sequence). V lost 5 bases and J 1 base, leaving 8 bases between the germline ends. The CDR3 nucleotides read TGTGCCAGCAGCCAGGGACAGAACACTGAAGCTTTCTTT. Amino acids: CASSQGQNTEAFF.

V usage is TRBV6-2 or TRBV6-3 and J usage is TRBJ2-7, with 8 bases fitting TRBD2. Germline trimming cut 2 bases from V and 0 bases from J; bases unmatched to any gene: 9. Germline lookup yields CDR1 MNHEY and CDR2 SVGEGT. The CDR3 loop spans 17 amino acids. The CDR3 loop is CASSYPKSGSPSYEQYF. The CDR3 DNA sequence: TGTGCCAGCAGTTACCCGAAAAGCGGGAGTCCCTCCTACGAGCAGTACTTC.

V usage is TRBV6-5 and J usage is TRBJ2-7; 10 bases match TRBD1. CDR1 and CDR2 (germline): MNHEY, SVGAGI. V trimming: 0 bases; J trimming: 6 bases; junction bases outside the gene matches: 8. The CDR3 has 16 residues. CDR3 in DNA: TGTGCCAGCAGTTACTCGCTCGGGACAGGGGCCCGCGAGCAGTACTTC. Translating gives CASSYSLGTGAREQYF.

J is TRBJ1-4 and V is TRBV18; D is possibly TRBD1 (6 bases). With 8 bases removed from V and 10 bases from J, the gap between germline ends came to 14 bases. In germline, CDR1 is KGHSH, CDR2 LQKENI. This CDR3 contains 12 residues. The CDR3 nucleotides are TGTGCCAGCACGGCAGGGGAGGGAAAACTGTTTTTT. Its translation is CASTAGEGKLFF.

The J gene is TRBJ1-1, the V gene TRBV5-1; 7 nucleotides line up with TRBD1. The V gene's germline CDR1 is SGHRS and CDR2 YFSETQ. V was pared by 0 bases and J by 6 bases, with 8 bases of the junction left unmatched. The CDR3 has 15 amino acids. The CDR3 DNA reads TGCGCCAGCAGCTTGGGAGGTCAGGGGGGCTCTGAAGCTTTCTTT. Translation gives CASSLGGQGGSEAFF.